This T cell receptor (beta chain) was captured in a study of T cell repertoires in cytomegalovirus infection. Study overall: From public TCR beta signatures came an indication of both CMV infection and matching HLA type.

Regarding the study as a whole: Accumulated public TCR beta family frequency recognized individuals carrying CMV together with the relevant HLA. CMV-specific TCR beta clonotypes restricted by HLA-C were the ones dominating the ex vivo response.

This clonotype turned up a few times. Antigen specificity is unknown. This CDR3 is built from 15 residues. Germline CDR1 is SQVTM and CDR2 is ANQGSEA. The ends lost 1 base at V and 0 bases at J; junction bases unmatched: 3. One entry per CDR3 protein, called by TCRdb with MiXCR from the reads. The data contain more than 400,000 distinct CDR3 sequences, around 27% of them singletons. Sequenced: PBMCs. The sequence was collected from a human donor in good health (CMV status not recorded). Some clones in this sample may be carry-over from other donors' samples. V and J are TRBV29-1 and TRBJ2-1, with 7 bases matching TRBD2. This chain's CDR3 is CSVEGREHSYNEQFF. For the CDR3, the DNA is TGCAGCGTTGAAGGGCGGGAGCACTCCTACAATGAGCAGTTCTTC.